The 20 T cell receptor beta chains below come from one sample, sequenced in a study of blood T cell repertoires in COVID-19. Using immunoSEQ multiplex PCR, the repertoire was profiled, and TCRdb retains in-frame clones only, with some absent. The sample has 150,000 to 200,000 clones, approximately 91% seen once. The source material was peripheral blood. These receptors all come from a man aged 65 to 79 with active or convalescent COVID-19.

The V gene is TRBV5-8, the J gene TRBJ1-2; possible D gene TRBD1, 6 bases. The V end was cut by 0 bases, the J end by 8 bases, with 11 bases between. CDR1 is SGHTS and CDR2 is YDEGEE in the germline V gene. The CDR3 is made up of 13 amino acids. CDR3 bases: TGTGCCAGCAGCTTGGTCAGGGGTTTGGGCTACACCTTC. It translates to CASSLVRGLGYTF.

This clone was seen a single time. The chain combines TRBV7-2 with TRBJ2-5; 7 bases are a match to TRBD1. Germline values: CDR1 SGHTA, CDR2 FQGNSA. This CDR3 contains 14 residues. The V gene end was trimmed by 4 bases and the J gene end by 6 bases; junction bases not matched to a gene: 8. The CDR3 region has the DNA TGTGCCAGCAGCTCCGACAGGGCTGCCAAGACCCAGTACTTC. It specifies CASSSDRAAKTQYF.

V gene TRBV7-2 combines with J gene TRBJ1-2; 8 nucleotides match TRBD1. Germline V gives CDR1 SGHTA, CDR2 FQGNSA. V was pared by 4 bases and J by 5 bases, with 9 bases of the junction left unmatched. The CDR3 covers 15 residues. CDR3 DNA sequence: TGTGCCAGCAGCTCACAGGGGGGTGTGGGTTATGGCTACACCTTC. Protein sequence: CASSSQGGVGYGYTF.

The chain couples TRBV28 to TRBJ2-5; 9 bases fit TRBD2. V shed 3 bases and J 0 bases; nucleotides not matched to a gene: 8. This CDR3 region has 17 residues. Germline assignment: CDR1 MDHEN and CDR2 SYDVKM. The CDR3 coding sequence is TGTGCCAGCAGTTTTAATCTTGCGGGGGGGCACCAAGAGACCCAGTACTTC. This gives the protein CASSFNLAGGHQETQYF. Full variable domain (missing parts from reference TRBV28 and TRBJ2-5): DVKVTQSSRYLVKRTGEKVFLECVQDMDHENMFWYRQDPGLGLRLIYFSYDVKMKEKGDIPEGYSVSREKKERFSLILESASTNQTSMYLCASSFNLAGGHQETQYFGPGTRLLVL.

This chain uses TRBV28 with TRBJ1-6; 9 positions agree with TRBD1. Germline V gives CDR1 MDHEN, CDR2 SYDVKM. With 6 bases clipped from V and 5 bases from J, the junction kept 2 bases outside the gene matches. The CDR3 runs to 14 residues. CDR3 loop: CASRGQGNNSPLHF. The CDR3 region has the DNA TGTGCCAGCAGAGGACAGGGGAATAATTCACCCCTCCACTTT.

The chain employs TRBV7-2 and TRBJ1-1, with unresolved D. Per germline, CDR1 SGHTA and CDR2 FQGNSA. V was shortened by 3 bases and J by 3 bases, with 14 bases between the two germline ends. The CDR3 spans 15 residues. CDR3 DNA: TGTGCCAGCAGCTTGGTACTGAGCATGGACACTGAAGCTTTCTTT. It yields the protein CASSLVLSMDTEAFF.

Here the CDR3 DNA reads TGTGCCAGCAGCAAATCCCGGGACAGGGGGGAGAACACTGAAGCTTTCTTT. It translates to CASSKSRDRGENTEAFF. This sequence joins TRBV21-1 and TRBJ1-1; the table's TRBD1 call for D was not verified on the DNA. TRBV21-1 corresponds to a pseudogene. The CDR3 has 17 residues.

The CDR3 is CASSQPTASSYNEQFF. CDR3 DNA: TGCGCCAGCAGCCAACCGACAGCGAGCTCCTACAATGAGCAGTTCTTC. The rearrangement joins TRBV4-1 to TRBJ2-1; perhaps TRBD1 as D (5 bases). The CDR3 has 16 residues. Trimming removed 2 bases from V and 0 bases from J, with 11 bases in between. Germline values: CDR1 MGHRA, CDR2 YSYEKL.

The chain employs TRBV27 and TRBJ2-5; 8 bases agree with TRBD2. J was trimmed by 1 base and V by 4 bases; bases with no gene match: 8. The CDR3 contains 16 residues. Germline-derived CDR1 and CDR2 are MNHEY and SMNVEV (reference sequence). In DNA form, the CDR3 reads TGTGCCAGCAGTTCCCCTCTAGCGGGCAGCCAAGAGACCCAGTACTTC. Its protein product is CASSSPLAGSQETQYF.

This chain uses TRBV23-1 with TRBJ1-6; possibly TRBD1 for D (5 bases). TRBV23-1 is reported as an ORF; its role is uncertain. V shed 0 bases and J shed 6 bases, with 15 bases lying between them. This CDR3 contains 17 residues. This CDR3 reads CASSQSRRVRSNSPLHF. The CDR3, as DNA: TGCGCCAGCAGTCAATCCCGCAGGGTGAGGAGTAATTCACCCCTCCACTTT.

This chain uses TRBV28 with TRBJ1-5; TRBD1 might be the D (6 bases). The CDR3 contains 13 residues. Looked up from germline, CDR1 is MDHEN and CDR2 is SYDVKM. V was shortened by 8 bases and J by 4 bases, with 12 bases between the two germline ends. CDR3 in DNA: TGTGCCAGCGCCGGGACACAAAATCAGCCCCAGCATTTT. Its translation is CASAGTQNQPQHF.

The rearrangement uses TRBV28 and TRBJ2-1; 8 nucleotides match TRBD1. This CDR3 comprises 18 residues. From germline, CDR1 is MDHEN and CDR2 SYDVKM. V was pared by 3 bases and J by 0 bases, with 10 bases of the junction left unmatched. The CDR3 DNA follows: TGTGCCAGCAGTTTCCCCCGGACAGGGCCCAGCTCCTACAATGAGCAGTTCTTC. This encodes CASSFPRTGPSSYNEQFF.

This chain connects TRBV7-2 to TRBJ2-7; weak D call: TRBD1 (6 bases). Germline-derived CDR1 and CDR2 are SGHTA and FQGNSA. CDR3 length: 13 amino acids. V was clipped by 5 bases and J by 2 bases, with 10 bases between them. The CDR3 region has the DNA TGTGCCAGCAGCACCAGGGGAGCCTACGAGCAGTACTTC. It translates to CASSTRGAYEQYF.

The chain's CDR3 is CASSYSLTGADQETQYF. The CDR3 nucleotides read TGTGCCAGCAGTTACTCGTTGACAGGGGCCGACCAAGAGACCCAGTACTTC. This rearrangement joins TRBV6-2 or TRBV6-3 to TRBJ2-5; 8 positions match TRBD1. CDR3 length: 17 amino acids. V lost 0 bases, J lost 0 bases, and 6 bases stayed unmatched. The germline CDR1 and CDR2 sequences are MNHEY and SVGEGT.

The V gene is TRBV7-2, the J gene TRBJ1-3; TRBD1 agrees at 12 bases. CDR3 size: 17 residues. Germline trimming cut 1 base from V and 4 bases from J; bases unmatched to any gene: 5. The germline V gene has CDR1 SGHTA and CDR2 FQGNSA. CDR3 sequence reads: CASSLVGTGGLGNTIYF. The CDR3 DNA reads TGTGCCAGCAGCTTAGTCGGGACAGGGGGCTTAGGAAACACCATATATTTT.

This sequence joins TRBV9 and TRBJ2-3; 7 nucleotides match TRBD2. The CDR3 spans 13 residues. Germline V CDR1 and CDR2: SGDLS, YYNGEE. V lost 10 bases, J lost 2 bases, and 7 bases stayed unmatched. This CDR3 reads CARTAGYTDTQYF. The DNA for the CDR3 is TGTGCCCGAACAGCGGGGTACACAGATACGCAGTATTTT. The variable domain in full, completed from reference TRBV9 and TRBJ2-3, reads DSGVTQTPKHLITATGQRVTLRCSPRSGDLSVYWYQQSLDQGLQFLIQYYNGEERAKGNILERFSAQQFPDLHSELNLSSLELGDSALYFCARTAGYTDTQYFGPGTRLTVL.

The chain links TRBV20-1 to TRBJ2-7, with D possibly being TRBD1 (5 bases). Looked up from germline, CDR1 is DFQATT and CDR2 is SNEGSKA (reference sequence). The CDR3 is made up of 16 amino acids. V dropped 3 bases and J dropped 3 bases, with 21 bases sitting between them. CDR3 sequence reads: CSASSSQGLTHYEQYF. CDR3 bases: TGCAGTGCTAGTAGTTCCCAGGGCCTAACCCACTACGAGCAGTACTTC.

This clone was detected only a few times. The V and J genes are TRBV19 and TRBJ1-1; no clear D gene. This CDR3 has 11 residues. Germline CDR1 LNHDA, CDR2 SQIVND (reference sequence). V was pared by 10 bases and J by 11 bases, with 17 bases between. CDR3 amino acids: CATLQYGKAFF. Here the CDR3 DNA reads TGTGCCACACTCCAATACGGTAAGGCTTTCTTT.

CDR3 DNA sequence: TGTGCCAGCAGCCCCCGACAGGGGGGCTACGAGCAGTACTTC. This codes for CASSPRQGGYEQYF. This chain links TRBV7-2 with TRBJ2-7; 9 bases line up with TRBD1. J lost 3 bases, V lost 5 bases, and 5 bases had no gene match. The germline V gene encodes CDR1 SGHTA and CDR2 FQGNSA. The CDR3 consists of 14 residues. Drawing the rest from reference TRBV7-2 and TRBJ2-7, the complete variable domain is GAGVSQSPSNKVTEKGKDVELRCDPISGHTALYWYRQSLGQGLEFLIYFQGNSAPDKSGLPSDRFSAERTGGSVSTLTIQRTQQEDSAVYLCASSPRQGGYEQYFGPGTRLTVT.

The table lists this clone with a count of one. The CDR3 sequence: CASSRQGEGLAYEQYF. CDR3 DNA sequence: TGCGCCAGCAGCCGCCAGGGAGAGGGACTCGCCTACGAGCAGTACTTC. The chain joins TRBV5-1 to TRBJ2-7; a possible D gene is TRBD2 (6 bases). Germline CDR1 is SGHRS and CDR2 is YFSETQ. The germline V and J ends were trimmed by 4 bases and 2 bases, with 19 bases remaining between them. The CDR3 has 16 amino acids.